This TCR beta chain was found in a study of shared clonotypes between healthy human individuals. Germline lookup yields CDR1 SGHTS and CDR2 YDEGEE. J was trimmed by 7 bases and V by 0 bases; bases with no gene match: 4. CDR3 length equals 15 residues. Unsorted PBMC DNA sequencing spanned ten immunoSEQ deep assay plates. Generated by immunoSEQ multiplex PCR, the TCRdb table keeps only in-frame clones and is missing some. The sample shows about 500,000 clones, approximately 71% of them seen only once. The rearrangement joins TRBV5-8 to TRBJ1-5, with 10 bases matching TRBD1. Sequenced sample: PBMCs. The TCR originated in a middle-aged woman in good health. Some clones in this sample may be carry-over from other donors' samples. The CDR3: CASSLGDRGGQPQHF. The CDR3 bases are TGTGCCAGCAGCTTGGGGGACAGGGGCGGCCAGCCCCAGCATTTT.